Sample share makes the clone carrying this T cell receptor beta chain medium-sized (0.01 to 0.1%). BIOMED2 TRB-A/B primer pools were used in multiplex TRB PCR. MiXCR, applied by TCRdb to the multiplex PCR reads, yields one record per CDR3 protein. The table has some 2,400 distinct CDR3 sequences, 25% seen once. The source of the sample is a study of T and B cells in COVID-19 patients. Turning to the study itself: Peripheral blood came from COVID-19 patients with active infection or after recovery.

V was pared by 7 bases and J by 5 bases, with 21 bases between. CDR3 length: 15 residues. The germline CDR1 and CDR2 sequences are MNHEY and SMNVEV (reference sequence). From blood, roughly 250-550 ng of genomic DNA served as TRB template. This TCR was sampled from a human donor with active COVID-19. Material: blood. The V call is TRBV27, the J call TRBJ2-7; unclear D gene. CDR3 amino acids: CASTPVGTRDHEQYF. The CDR3 nucleotides are TGTGCCAGCACCCCCGTAGGTACGCGCGACCACGAGCAGTACTTC.